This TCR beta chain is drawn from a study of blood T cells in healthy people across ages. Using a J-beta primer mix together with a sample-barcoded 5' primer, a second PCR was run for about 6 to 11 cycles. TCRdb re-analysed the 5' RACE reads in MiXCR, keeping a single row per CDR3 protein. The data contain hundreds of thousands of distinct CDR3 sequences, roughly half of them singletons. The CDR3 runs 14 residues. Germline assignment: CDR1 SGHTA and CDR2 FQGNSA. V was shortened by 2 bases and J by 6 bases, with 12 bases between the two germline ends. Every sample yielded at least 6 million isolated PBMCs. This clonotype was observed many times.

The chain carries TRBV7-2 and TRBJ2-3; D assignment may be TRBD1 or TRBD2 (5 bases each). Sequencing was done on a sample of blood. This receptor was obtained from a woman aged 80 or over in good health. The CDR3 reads CASSLLGTTDTQYF. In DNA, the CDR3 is TGTGCCAGCAGCTTACTCGGGACCACGGATACGCAGTATTTT.